The 13 T cell receptor beta chains given below trace back to one sample, sequenced in a study of cytomegalovirus exposure and HLA in healthy donors. Primers for the PCR totalled 60 Vbeta and 13 Jbeta. Sequenced by immunoSEQ multiplex PCR; TCRdb stores in-frame clones only, minus some. The data contain about 180,000 clones, 72% of them singletons. Source material: PBMCs. These receptors came from a human donor in good health.

In nucleotides, the CDR3 is TGTGCCTGGACAACAGGGGGCTACGAGCAGTACTTC. Protein: CAWTTGGYEQYF. The chain uses TRBV30 and TRBJ2-7, with 8 bases fitting TRBD1. V trimming: 4 bases; J trimming: 3 bases; junction bases outside the gene matches: 2. The CDR3 is made up of 12 amino acids. The germline CDR1 and CDR2 sequences are GTSNPN and SVGIG (reference sequence).

The V call is TRBV5-4, the J call TRBJ1-1; possible D gene TRBD1, 5 bases. CDR3 length: 16 residues. CDR1 SGHNT and CDR2 YYREEE come from the germline V gene (reference sequence). With 3 bases removed from V and 1 base from J, the gap between germline ends came to 16 bases. CDR3 sequence (DNA): TGTGCCAGCAGCTCCCAGCAGGGTAGACGGAACACTGAAGCTTTCTTT. This gives the protein CASSSQQGRRNTEAFF.

The V and J genes are TRBV6-9 and TRBJ1-2; no reliable D call. V was clipped by 6 bases and J by 7 bases, with 24 bases between them. CDR1 and CDR2 (germline): MNHGY, SVAAGI. This CDR3 spans 16 amino acids. This chain's CDR3 is CASRFDTVLFSCGYTF. The CDR3 DNA follows: TGTGCCAGCAGGTTTGACACGGTTCTATTTAGTTGTGGCTACACCTTC.

V gene TRBV7-8 combines with J gene TRBJ1-5; no firm D call. V lost 4 bases and J 2 bases, leaving 6 bases between the germline ends. The CDR3 has 13 amino acids. Germline V lookup: CDR1 SGHVS, CDR2 FQNEAQ. As DNA, the CDR3 is TGTGCCAGCAGCTGGCGGGGCAATCAGCCCCAGCATTTT. Its protein is CASSWRGNQPQHF.

The rearrangement joins TRBV7-9 to TRBJ1-5; weak D call: TRBD1 (5 bases). The germline V gene has CDR1 SEHNR and CDR2 FQNEAQ (reference sequence). The CDR3 length is 14 residues. The V and J ends lost 5 bases and 6 bases respectively, with 14 bases between them. The CDR3 region is CASSGAYGGQPQHF. Here the CDR3 DNA reads TGTGCCAGCAGCGGGGCCTATGGCGGTCAGCCCCAGCATTTT.

The rearrangement links TRBV7-2 to TRBJ2-5, with a tentative D call TRBD2 (5 bases). This CDR3 comprises 14 residues. Germline CDR1 is SGHTA and CDR2 is FQGNSA. V shed 5 bases and J shed 5 bases, with 15 bases lying between them. For the CDR3, the DNA is TGTGCCAGCAGCCCGAATCGGGGATGGGAGACCCAGTACTTC. Residues: CASSPNRGWETQYF.

This clone appeared a few times. The rearrangement uses TRBV10-3 and TRBJ1-3; a weak D match, TRBD1 (5 bases). Germline V gene lookup returns CDR1 ENHRY and CDR2 SYGVKD. The V end lost 4 bases, the J end lost 0 bases, and 16 bases lay between the germline ends. There are 17 residues in the CDR3. The CDR3 here is CAISAGGDSSSGNTIYF. The CDR3 DNA reads as TGTGCCATCAGTGCGGGGGGGGACTCCAGCTCTGGAAACACCATATATTTT.

The V and J genes are TRBV29-1 and TRBJ2-1, with 9 bases lining up with TRBD1. The germline CDR1 and CDR2 sequences are SQVTM and ANQGSEA. With V trimmed by 4 bases and J by 6 bases, 10 bases remained unmatched. There are 15 residues in the CDR3. CDR3 loop: CSVGTGGGLGNEQFF. As DNA, the CDR3 is TGCAGCGTTGGAACAGGGGGCGGCCTCGGCAATGAGCAGTTCTTC.

The V call is TRBV9, the J call TRBJ2-7, with a tentative D call TRBD1 (5 bases). The CDR3 consists of 15 residues. V lost 0 bases and J lost 7, with 17 bases in between. CDR1 is SGDLS and CDR2 is YYNGEE in the germline V gene. The CDR3 nucleotides read TGTGCCAGCAGCGTAGAGGCAGGTCCTTCAGGGGAGCAGTACTTC. Protein product: CASSVEAGPSGEQYF.

Remarks on this clone: An end of the junction differs from the germline gene, which may be a read error. The genes are TRBV7-7 and TRBJ2-2, with 10 bases fitting TRBD2. The germline gives CDR1 SSHAT, CDR2 FNYEAQ (reference sequence). The CDR3 is 16 residues long. As DNA, the CDR3 is TGTGCTAGCAGCGGAGTAGCGGGGGGTCCCCCCGGGGAGCTGTTTTTT. It encodes CASSGVAGGPPGELFF.

V gene TRBV7-2 combines with J gene TRBJ1-4, with 7 nucleotides matching TRBD1. Germline values: CDR1 SGHTA, CDR2 FQGNSA. Trimming removed 1 base from V and 6 bases from J; junction bases left unmatched: 8. The CDR3 is made up of 16 amino acids. Here the CDR3 reads CASSLVSGQVHEKLFF. DNA for the CDR3: TGTGCCAGCAGCTTAGTCAGCGGACAGGTCCATGAAAAACTGTTTTTT.

The chain employs TRBV7-3 and TRBJ1-1; possible D gene TRBD1, 6 bases. This CDR3 spans 16 amino acids. CDR1 is SGHTA, CDR2 FQGTGA, per germline. Trimming left V 5 bases short and J 1 base short, with 17 bases between. DNA of the CDR3: TGTGCCAGCAGCGCCGACCGGGACACCTGGAACACTGAAGCTTTCTTT. Its translation is CASSADRDTWNTEAFF. Supplemented by reference TRBV7-3 and TRBJ1-1, the full variable domain reads GAGVSQTPSNKVTEKGKYVELRCDPISGHTALYWYRQSLGQGPEFLIYFQGTGAADDSGLPNDRFFAVRPEGSVSTLKIQRTERGDSAVYLCASSADRDTWNTEAFFGQGTRLTVV.

CDR3 nucleotide sequence: TGTGCCAGCAGCGTAGAGGGACAGGGAAACACCGGGGAGCTGTTTTTT. Protein: CASSVEGQGNTGELFF. The chain carries TRBV9 and TRBJ2-2; 9 bases are shared with TRBD1. V was pared by 0 bases and J by 2 bases, with 2 bases of the junction left unmatched. The germline gives CDR1 SGDLS, CDR2 YYNGEE. The length of the CDR3 is 16 residues.